Listed below are T cell receptor beta chains from one sample, sequenced in a study of cytomegalovirus exposure and HLA in healthy donors. Repertoires were generated with immunoSEQ multiplex PCR, while TCRdb's copy carries only in-frame clones and drops some. This table has approximately 130,000 clones, 85% to 90% appearing once. Sequencing was carried out using PBMCs. The origin of the receptors is a woman in her 30s in good health and CMV-seropositive. Both conserved end residues are part of each CDR3. A D gene is named only where the DNA matches it firmly. Rows may omit the clone size; those that give it use once, few, many or a size class.

>TRBJ2-7|TRBV27|once|.
TGTGCCAGCAGTCCCATGGGCCGACTCGGGGATTACGAGCAGTACTTC
CASSPMGRLGDYEQYF
>TRBJ2-7|TRBV5-6|few|.
TGTGCCAGCAGCATCACCGGGACAAGCCTTCTGGGGCAGTACTTC
CASSITGTSLLGQYF
>TRBJ2-2|TRBV30|.|TRBD2
TGTGCCTGGGGCGGGGGGGCCTTGAACACCGGGGAGCTGTTTTTT
CAWGGGALNTGELFF
>TRBJ1-1|TRBV2|.|.
TGTGCCAGCAGTGAACAGGGCGCGGACACTGAAGCTTTCTTT
CASSEQGADTEAFF
>TRBJ2-7|TRBV28|.|TRBD2
TGTGCCAGCAGTTCCCCCCCTAGCGGGAGATACGAGCAGTACTTC
CASSSPPSGRYEQYF
>TRBJ1-3|TRBV7-9|.|.
TGTGCCAGCAGCTCAGCTCTCTCTGGAAACACCATATATTTT
CASSSALSGNTIYF
>TRBJ1-2|TRBV11-2|.|.
TGTGCCAGCAGCTTAGGGCTGAATGGCTACACCTTC
CASSLGLNGYTF
>TRBJ1-3|TRBV2|.|.
TGTGCCAGTGGAGCCCTGGGGGGTTCCGGAAACACCATATATTTT
CASGALGGSGNTIYF
>TRBJ2-1|TRBV7-2|.|.
TGTGCCAGCAGAACAGGGATTATGGATGAGCAGTTCTTC
CASRTGIMDEQFF
>TRBJ1-4|TRBV5-1|.|.
TGCGCCAGCAGGGAATCGGGAGCTAATGAAAAACTGTTTTTT
CASRESGANEKLFF
>TRBJ1-5|TRBV4-1|.|TRBD1
TGCGCCAGCAGCCAGGTAGACAGGGAAGTTTCGCCCCAGCATTTT
CASSQVDREVSPQHF
>TRBJ1-1|TRBV9|.|.
TGTGCCAGCAGCGTACCTAGCGTCTGGGAGGGGAACACTGAAGCTTTCTTT
CASSVPSVWEGNTEAFF
>TRBJ2-3|TRBV2|.|TRBD2
TGTGCCAGCAGTGAGGCGACTAGCGGGGGCGGGGCAGATACGCAGTATTTT
CASSEATSGGGADTQYF
>TRBJ2-5|TRBV5-1|.|TRBD2
TGCGCCAGCAGCTTGCAAGTAGCGGGGGGTGGCGAGACCCAGTACTTC
CASSLQVAGGGETQYF
>TRBJ2-1|TRBV21-1|.|.
TGTGCCAGCAGCAAAAAGACCATTGACAGTCACAATGAGCAGTTCTTC
CASSKKTIDSHNEQFF
>TRBJ1-5|TRBV28|once|TRBD1
TGTGCCAGCAGTTCAGGGGGCGGGGGCAATCAGCCCCAGCATTTT
CASSSGGGGNQPQHF
>TRBJ2-3|TRBV6-1|.|.
TGTGCCAGCACCCTGGGACTTACAGATACGCAGTATTTT
CASTLGLTDTQYF
>TRBJ2-2|TRBV29-1|.|.
TGCAGCGTTGACAAGGGTCGGGGAACCGGGGAGCTGTTTTTT
CSVDKGRGTGELFF
>TRBJ1-1|TRBV7-2|few|.
TGTGCCAGCTTAAGGGGCAGATCCTGTGAAGCTTTCTTT
CASLRGRSCEAFF
>TRBJ2-7|TRBV5-1|.|.
TGCGCCAGCACCTCTCAGCCCCAGGGGCCGGGCGAGCAGTACTTC
CASTSQPQGPGEQYF
>TRBJ1-1|TRBV5-6|.|.
TGTGCCAGCAGCTTTGCGGGGGGTGGCACTGAAGCTTTCTTT
CASSFAGGGTEAFF
>TRBJ2-7|TRBV9|.|.
TGTGCCAGCAGCGCAGGCGAAAGCCCCTACGAGCAGTACTTC
CASSAGESPYEQYF
>TRBJ2-5|TRBV30|.|.
TGTGCCTGGAGTTTGACAGGAGGAGAGACCCAGTACTTC
CAWSLTGGETQYF
>TRBJ1-4|TRBV29-1|.|.
TGCAGCGGTCGGGGTGCGAGCGAAAAACTGTTTTTT
CSGRGASEKLFF
>TRBJ1-1|TRBV4-1|.|.
TGCGCCAGCAGCCAAGAATCCAGGGGCGGCGACACTGAAGCTTTCTTT
CASSQESRGGDTEAFF
>TRBJ1-1|TRBV25-1|.|.
TGTGCCAGCACCTTGAACACTGAAGCTTTCTTT
CASTLNTEAFF
>TRBJ1-3|TRBV28|.|TRBD1
TGTGCCAGCAGTTTAACGACAGGGGGCCCTGGAAACACCATATATTTT
CASSLTTGGPGNTIYF
>TRBJ1-1|TRBV4-1|.|TRBD1
TGCGCCAGCAGCCAATCCCACAGGGGATGGACTGAAGCTTTCTTT
CASSQSHRGWTEAFF
>TRBJ2-5|TRBV5-1|.|.
TGCGCCAGCAGCTTGAGATACGCAAGGGGGTGGAAGGAGACCCAGTACTTC
CASSLRYARGWKETQYF
>TRBJ2-3|TRBV5-4|.|TRBD1
TGTGCCAGCAGCTTATCACAGGGGGACACAGATACGCAGTATTTT
CASSLSQGDTDTQYF
>TRBJ2-7|TRBV28|.|TRBD1
TGTGCCAGCCGCGGGACAGGGAGAGACGAGCAGTACTTC
CASRGTGRDEQYF
>TRBJ1-3|TRBV19|.|TRBD1
TGTGCCAGTAGGGGACAGGGAAGTGGAAACACCATATATTTT
CASRGQGSGNTIYF
>TRBJ2-7|TRBV12-1|.|.
TGTGCCAGCAGCTTTGAAAAGGGGCCCTACGAGCAGTACTTC
CASSFEKGPYEQYF
>TRBJ2-3|TRBV27|.|.
TGTGCCAGCAGTTTCGTAGCGGCTAGCACAGATACGCAGTATTTT
CASSFVAASTDTQYF
>TRBJ1-1|TRBV21-1|.|.
TGTGCCAGCAGCACTGGGGGGGCGGGTGACACTGAAGCTTTCTTT
CASSTGGAGDTEAFF
>TRBJ1-2|TRBV28|.|.
TGTGCCAGCAGTGAAGGCAGGCTCTATGGCTACACCTTC
CASSEGRLYGYTF
>TRBJ2-3|TRBV28|once|.
TGTGCCAGCACTCGGACAGGGCGGGGGGGGAATACGCAGTATTTT
CASTRTGRGGNTQYF
>TRBJ2-1|TRBV5-4|.|TRBD2
TGTGCCAGCAGCCTCGGGACTAGCGGGAGTTTAGGGGAGCAGTTCTTC
CASSLGTSGSLGEQFF
>TRBJ1-1|TRBV2|.|.
TGTGCCAGCATTCGAGGGACACCGAACACTGAAGCCTTCTTT
CASIRGTPNTEAFF